The sequence of this T cell receptor (beta chain) was determined in a study of T cells after yellow fever vaccination. General study findings and limits: Repertoires sorted by FACS could include abundant clonotypes that are contaminants from the bulk population.

With 1 base clipped from V and 4 bases from J, the junction kept 7 bases outside the gene matches. Per germline, CDR1 LGHNA and CDR2 YNFKEQ. This CDR3 has 16 residues. As regards this clonotype: Antigen: not known.

TCRdb itself ran the 5' RACE reads through MiXCR, one entry per CDR3 protein. The data show hundreds of thousands of distinct CDR3 sequences, with roughly an eighth seen just once and more than 12% held by the top ten. This sequence originates from a man under 40 who received the YFV17D yellow fever vaccine. This specimen was PBMCs, taken on the day of the yellow fever booster vaccination. The rearrangement joins TRBV4-2 to TRBJ2-7; 10 bases are shared with TRBD2. CDR3 amino acids: CASSQGSGRAGYEQYF. The CDR3 DNA reads as TGTGCCAGCAGCCAAGGGAGCGGGAGGGCCGGGTACGAGCAGTACTTC.